The subject of this entry is one T cell receptor beta chain. Antigen unknown. The sample belongs to a study of beta chain features in type 1 diabetes. Broader study findings: Among all four CD4+ subsets, Type 1 diabetes patients had TCRB CDR3s that were moderately but significantly shorter. Naive, central memory and Treg TCRB repertoires seemed to resemble each other more closely in patients than they did in healthy donors. Diminished insertions and augmented deletions at VDJ junctions characterized type 1 diabetes patients.

A single heparinised blood sample, averaging around 110 mL, was obtained per donor. Via the markers CD45RO/CCR7/CD25/CD127/CD95/CD27, stem cell-like memory, regulatory, central memory and naive CD4+ cells were sorted. Reverse transcription of all isolated RNA meant that expressed TCRB transcripts were sequenced. This table comes from immunoSEQ multiplex PCR, and its TCRdb copy is limited to in-frame clones, with some not included. The sample lists about 710,000 clones; over 12% were seen once. The CDR3 runs 14 residues. Trimming removed 2 bases from V and 5 bases from J; junction bases left unmatched: 5. Germline CDR1 is GTSNPN and CDR2 is SVGIG (reference sequence).

What was sequenced was naive CD4+ T cells from blood. V is TRBV30 and J is TRBJ2-5, with 10 nucleotides matching TRBD2. The receptor's source is a man aged 18 to 30 with type 1 diabetes. The CDR3 nucleotides read TGTGCCTGGAGTCCAACGACTAGCGGGGAGACCCAGTACTTC. Its translation is CAWSPTTSGETQYF.